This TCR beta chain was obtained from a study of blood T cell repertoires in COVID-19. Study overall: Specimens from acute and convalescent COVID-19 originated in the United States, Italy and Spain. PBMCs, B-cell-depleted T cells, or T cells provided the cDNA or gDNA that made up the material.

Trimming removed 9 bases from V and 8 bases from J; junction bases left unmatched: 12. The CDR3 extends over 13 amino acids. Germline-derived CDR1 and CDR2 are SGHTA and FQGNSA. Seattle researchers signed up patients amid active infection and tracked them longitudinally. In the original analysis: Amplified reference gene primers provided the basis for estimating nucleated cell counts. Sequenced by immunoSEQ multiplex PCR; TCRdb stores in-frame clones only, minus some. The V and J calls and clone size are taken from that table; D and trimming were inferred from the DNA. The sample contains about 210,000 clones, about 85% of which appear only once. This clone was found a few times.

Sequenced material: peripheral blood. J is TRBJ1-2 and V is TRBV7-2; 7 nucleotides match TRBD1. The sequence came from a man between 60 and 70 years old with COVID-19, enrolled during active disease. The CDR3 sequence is CASDRDGVDGYTF. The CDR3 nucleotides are TGTGCCAGTGACAGGGACGGAGTTGACGGCTACACCTTC. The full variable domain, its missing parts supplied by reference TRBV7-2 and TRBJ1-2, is GAGVSQSPSNKVTEKGKDVELRCDPISGHTALYWYRQSLGQGLEFLIYFQGNSAPDKSGLPSDRFSAERTGGSVSTLTIQRTQQEDSAVYLCASDRDGVDGYTFGSGTRLTVV.